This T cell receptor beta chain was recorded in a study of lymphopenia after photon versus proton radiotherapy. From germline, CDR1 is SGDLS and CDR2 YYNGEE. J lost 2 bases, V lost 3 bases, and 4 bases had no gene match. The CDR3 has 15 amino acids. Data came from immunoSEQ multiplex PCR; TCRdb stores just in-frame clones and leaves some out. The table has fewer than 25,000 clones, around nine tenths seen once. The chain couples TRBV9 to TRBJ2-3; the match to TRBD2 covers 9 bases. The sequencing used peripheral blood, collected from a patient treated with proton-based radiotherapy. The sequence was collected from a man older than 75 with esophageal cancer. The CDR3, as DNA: TGTGCCAGCAGCGCGGGACTAGCAATCACAGATACGCAGTATTTT. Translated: CASSAGLAITDTQYF.